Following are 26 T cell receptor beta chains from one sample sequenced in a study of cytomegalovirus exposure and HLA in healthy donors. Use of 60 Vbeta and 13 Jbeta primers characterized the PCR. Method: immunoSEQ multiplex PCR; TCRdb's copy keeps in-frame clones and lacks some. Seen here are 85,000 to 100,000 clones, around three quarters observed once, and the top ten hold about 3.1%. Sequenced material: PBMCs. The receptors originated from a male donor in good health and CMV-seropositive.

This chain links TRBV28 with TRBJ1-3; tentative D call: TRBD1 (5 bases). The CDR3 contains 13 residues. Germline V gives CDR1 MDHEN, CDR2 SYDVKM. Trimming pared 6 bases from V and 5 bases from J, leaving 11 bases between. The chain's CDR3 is CASRAGGRNTIYF. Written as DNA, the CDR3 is TGTGCCAGCAGGGCCGGGGGACGAAACACCATATATTTT.

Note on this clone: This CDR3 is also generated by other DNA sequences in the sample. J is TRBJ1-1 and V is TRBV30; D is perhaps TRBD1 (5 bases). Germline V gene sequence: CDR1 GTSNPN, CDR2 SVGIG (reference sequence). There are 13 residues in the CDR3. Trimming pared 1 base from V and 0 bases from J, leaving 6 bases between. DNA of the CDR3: TGTGCCTGGAGTGGACAGCTGAACACTGAAGCTTTCTTT. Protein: CAWSGQLNTEAFF.

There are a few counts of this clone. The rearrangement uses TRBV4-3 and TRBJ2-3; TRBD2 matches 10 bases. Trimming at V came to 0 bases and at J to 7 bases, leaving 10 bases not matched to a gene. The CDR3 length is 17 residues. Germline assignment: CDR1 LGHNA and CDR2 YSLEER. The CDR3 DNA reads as TGCGCCAGCAGCCAAGATCCTCAAGCGGGGGGGCCGAATACGCAGTATTTT. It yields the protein CASSQDPQAGGPNTQYF.

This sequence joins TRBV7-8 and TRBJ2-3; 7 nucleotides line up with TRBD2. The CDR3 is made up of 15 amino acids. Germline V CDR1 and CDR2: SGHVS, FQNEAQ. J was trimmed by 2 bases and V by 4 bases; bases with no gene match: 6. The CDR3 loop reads CASSSGLGNTDTQYF. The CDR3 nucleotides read TGTGCCAGCAGCTCAGGACTAGGAAACACAGATACGCAGTATTTT. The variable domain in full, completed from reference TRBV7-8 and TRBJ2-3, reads GAGVSQSPRYKVAKRGQDVALRCDPISGHVSLFWYQQALGQGPEFLTYFQNEAQLDKSGLPSDRFFAERPEGSVSTLKIQRTQQEDSAVYLCASSSGLGNTDTQYFGPGTRLTVL.

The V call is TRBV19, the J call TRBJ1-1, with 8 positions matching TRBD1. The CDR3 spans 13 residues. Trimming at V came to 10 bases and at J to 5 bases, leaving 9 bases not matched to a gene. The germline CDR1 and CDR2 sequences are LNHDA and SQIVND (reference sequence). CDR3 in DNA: TGTGCCACCAGACAGGGGAGAGAGACTGAAGCTTTCTTT. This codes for CATRQGRETEAFF.

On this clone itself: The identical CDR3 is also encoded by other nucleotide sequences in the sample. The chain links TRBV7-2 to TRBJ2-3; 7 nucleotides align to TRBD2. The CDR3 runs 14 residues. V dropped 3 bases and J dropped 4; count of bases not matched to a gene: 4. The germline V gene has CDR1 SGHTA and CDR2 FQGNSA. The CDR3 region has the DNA TGTGCCAGCAGCTTGGGGCTAGCGGCAGATACGCAGTATTTT. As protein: CASSLGLAADTQYF. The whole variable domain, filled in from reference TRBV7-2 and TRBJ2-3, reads GAGVSQSPSNKVTEKGKDVELRCDPISGHTALYWYRQSLGQGLEFLIYFQGNSAPDKSGLPSDRFSAERTGGSVSTLTIQRTQQEDSAVYLCASSLGLAADTQYFGPGTRLTVL.

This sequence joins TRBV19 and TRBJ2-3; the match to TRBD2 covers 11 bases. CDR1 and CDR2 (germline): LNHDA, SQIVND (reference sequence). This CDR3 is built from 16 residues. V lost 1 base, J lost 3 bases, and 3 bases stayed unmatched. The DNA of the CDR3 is TGTGCCAGTAGTATAGCTAGCGGGGGGTCTACAGATACGCAGTATTTT. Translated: CASSIASGGSTDTQYF.

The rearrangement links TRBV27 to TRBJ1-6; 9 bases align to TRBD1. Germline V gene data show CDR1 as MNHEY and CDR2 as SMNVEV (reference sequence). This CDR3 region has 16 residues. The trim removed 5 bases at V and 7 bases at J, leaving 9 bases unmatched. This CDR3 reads CASSTGTGILNSPLHF. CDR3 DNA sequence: TGTGCCAGCAGTACCGGGACAGGGATTCTGAATTCACCCCTCCACTTT.

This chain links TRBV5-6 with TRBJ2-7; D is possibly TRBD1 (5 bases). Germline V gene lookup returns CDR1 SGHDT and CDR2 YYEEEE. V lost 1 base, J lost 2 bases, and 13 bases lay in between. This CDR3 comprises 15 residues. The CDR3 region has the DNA TGTGCCAGCAGCTTGCCCCGAGACAGCCCCTACGAGCAGTACTTC. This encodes CASSLPRDSPYEQYF.

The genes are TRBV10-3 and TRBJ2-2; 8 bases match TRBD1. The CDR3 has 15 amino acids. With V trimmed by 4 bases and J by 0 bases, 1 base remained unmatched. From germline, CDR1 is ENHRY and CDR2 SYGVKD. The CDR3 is CAISGTGPNTGELFF. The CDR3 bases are TGTGCCATCAGTGGGACAGGGCCGAACACCGGGGAGCTGTTTTTT.

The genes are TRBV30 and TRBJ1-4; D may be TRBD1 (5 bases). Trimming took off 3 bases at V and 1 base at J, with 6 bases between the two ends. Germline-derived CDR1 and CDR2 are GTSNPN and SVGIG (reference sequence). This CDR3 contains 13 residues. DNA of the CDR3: TGTGCCTGGAGCAGGGAAACTAATGAAAAACTGTTTTTT. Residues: CAWSRETNEKLFF. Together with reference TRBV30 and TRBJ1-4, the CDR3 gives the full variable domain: SQTIHQWPATLVQPVGSPLSLECTVEGTSNPNLYWYRQAAGRGLQLLFYSVGIGQISSEVPQNLSASRPQDRQFILSSKKLLLSDSGFYLCAWSRETNEKLFFGSGTQLSVL.

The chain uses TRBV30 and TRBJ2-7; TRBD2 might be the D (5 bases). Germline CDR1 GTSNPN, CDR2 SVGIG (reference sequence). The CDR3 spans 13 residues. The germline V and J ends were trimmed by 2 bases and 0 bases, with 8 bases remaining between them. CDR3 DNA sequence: TGTGCCTGGAGTACTAGTCGCTCCTACGAGCAGTACTTC. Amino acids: CAWSTSRSYEQYF.

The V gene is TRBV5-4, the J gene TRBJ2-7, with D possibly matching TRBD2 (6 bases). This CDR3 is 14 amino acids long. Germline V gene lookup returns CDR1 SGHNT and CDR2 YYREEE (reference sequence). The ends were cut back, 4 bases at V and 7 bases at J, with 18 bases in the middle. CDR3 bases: TGTGCCAGCAGCATCGTGGCGGGGATGGGTGAGCAGTACTTC. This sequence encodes CASSIVAGMGEQYF.

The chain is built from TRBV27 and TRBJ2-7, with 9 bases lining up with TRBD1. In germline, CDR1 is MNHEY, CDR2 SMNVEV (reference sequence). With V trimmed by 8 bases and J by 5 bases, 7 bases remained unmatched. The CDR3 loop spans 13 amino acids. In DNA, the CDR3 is TGTGCCAGCCCGGACAGGGGCTGGAACGAGCAGTACTTC. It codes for CASPDRGWNEQYF.

CDR3 DNA: TGTGCCAGCCCTGTAGGGACAAGCTCTGGGGCCAACGTCCTGACTTTC. It encodes CASPVGTSSGANVLTF. The gene calls are TRBV2 and TRBJ2-6; tentatively, D is TRBD1 (6 bases). The CDR3 has 16 amino acids. Germline V gene sequence: CDR1 SNHLY, CDR2 FYNNEI. V gave up 8 bases and J gave up 0 bases, with 14 bases separating them.

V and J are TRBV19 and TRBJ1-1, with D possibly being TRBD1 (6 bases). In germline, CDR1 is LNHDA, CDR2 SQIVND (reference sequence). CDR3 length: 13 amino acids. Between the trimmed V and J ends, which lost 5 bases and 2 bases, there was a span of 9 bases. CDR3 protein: CASSPGQNTEAFF. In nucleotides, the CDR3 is TGTGCCAGTAGTCCGGGACAAAACACTGAAGCTTTCTTT.

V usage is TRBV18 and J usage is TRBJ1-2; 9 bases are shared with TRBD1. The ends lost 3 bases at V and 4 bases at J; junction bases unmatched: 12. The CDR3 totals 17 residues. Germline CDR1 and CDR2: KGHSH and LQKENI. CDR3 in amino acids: CASSPLGGTGILYGYTF. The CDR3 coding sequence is TGTGCCAGCTCACCCTTGGGCGGGACAGGGATCCTCTATGGCTACACCTTC.

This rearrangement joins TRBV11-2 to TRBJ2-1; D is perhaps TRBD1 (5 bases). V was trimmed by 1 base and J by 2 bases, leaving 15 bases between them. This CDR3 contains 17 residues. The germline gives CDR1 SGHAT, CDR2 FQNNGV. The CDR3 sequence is CASSLALLGQTYNEQFF. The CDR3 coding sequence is TGTGCCAGCAGCTTAGCCCTTCTGGGGCAGACCTACAATGAGCAGTTCTTC.

The CDR3 nucleotides read TGTGCCAGCAGCTTGAGAAGGACAGAGAATAGCAATCAGCCCCAGCATTTT. This translates into CASSLRRTENSNQPQHF. The V gene is TRBV5-6, the J gene TRBJ1-5, with D possibly matching TRBD1 (6 bases). The V end was cut by 1 base, the J end by 0 bases, with 14 bases between. CDR3 length equals 17 residues. Per the germline V gene, CDR1 is SGHDT and CDR2 is YYEEEE.

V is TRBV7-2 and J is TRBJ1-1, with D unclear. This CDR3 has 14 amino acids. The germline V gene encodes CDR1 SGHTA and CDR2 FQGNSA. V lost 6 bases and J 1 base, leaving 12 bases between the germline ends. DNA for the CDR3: TGTGCCAGCAGTTTCGGACTCAGGAACACTGAAGCTTTCTTT. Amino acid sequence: CASSFGLRNTEAFF.

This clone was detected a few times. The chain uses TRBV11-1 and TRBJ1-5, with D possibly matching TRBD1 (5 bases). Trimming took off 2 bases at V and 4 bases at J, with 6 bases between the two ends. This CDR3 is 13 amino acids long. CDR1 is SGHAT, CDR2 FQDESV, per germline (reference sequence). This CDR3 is CASSLSGNQPQHF. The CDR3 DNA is TGTGCCAGCAGCTTATCAGGGAATCAGCCCCAGCATTTT.

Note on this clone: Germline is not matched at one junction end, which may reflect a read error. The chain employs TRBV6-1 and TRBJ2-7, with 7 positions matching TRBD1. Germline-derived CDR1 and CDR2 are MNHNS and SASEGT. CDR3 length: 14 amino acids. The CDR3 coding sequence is TGTGTCAGCAGTGGCCGACAGGGTCTGAACGAGCAGTACTTC. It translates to CVSSGRQGLNEQYF.

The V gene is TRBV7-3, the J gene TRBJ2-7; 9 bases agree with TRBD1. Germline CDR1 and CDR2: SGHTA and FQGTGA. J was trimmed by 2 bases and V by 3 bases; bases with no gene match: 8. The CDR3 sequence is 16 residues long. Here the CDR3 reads CASSLSGTGPPYEQYF. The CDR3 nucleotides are TGTGCCAGCAGCTTGTCCGGGACAGGGCCCCCCTACGAGCAGTACTTC.

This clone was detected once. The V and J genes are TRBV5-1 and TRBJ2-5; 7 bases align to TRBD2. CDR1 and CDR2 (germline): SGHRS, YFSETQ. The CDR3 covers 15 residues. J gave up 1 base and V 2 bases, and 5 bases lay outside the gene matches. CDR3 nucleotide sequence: TGCGCCAGCAGCTTCCAGGGAGGGACCCAAGAGACCCAGTACTTC. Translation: CASSFQGGTQETQYF.

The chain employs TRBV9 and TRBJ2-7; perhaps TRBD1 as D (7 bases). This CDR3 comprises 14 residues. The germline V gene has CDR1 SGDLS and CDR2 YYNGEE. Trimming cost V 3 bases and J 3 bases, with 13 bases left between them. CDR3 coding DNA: TGTGCCAGCAGCGCGGGGGACAGCAACTACGAGCAGTACTTC. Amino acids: CASSAGDSNYEQYF. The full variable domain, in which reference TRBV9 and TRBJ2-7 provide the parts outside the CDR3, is DSGVTQTPKHLITATGQRVTLRCSPRSGDLSVYWYQQSLDQGLQFLIQYYNGEERAKGNILERFSAQQFPDLHSELNLSSLELGDSALYFCASSAGDSNYEQYFGPGTRLTVT.

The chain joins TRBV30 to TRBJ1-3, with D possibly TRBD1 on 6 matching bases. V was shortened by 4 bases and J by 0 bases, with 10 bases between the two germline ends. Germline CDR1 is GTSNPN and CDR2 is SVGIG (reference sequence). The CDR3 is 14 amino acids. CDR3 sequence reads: CAWTYRASGNTIYF. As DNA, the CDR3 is TGTGCCTGGACCTACAGGGCCTCTGGAAACACCATATATTTT.